This T cell receptor (beta chain) emerged from a study of OX40 agonist ivuxolimab in advanced cancers. As for the study in general: Ivuxolimab, which is an agonistic anti-OX40 (CD134) antibody, was administered to the patients.

V was trimmed by 0 bases and J by 5 bases, leaving 12 bases between them. There are 15 residues in the CDR3. Germline lookup yields CDR1 SGHRS and CDR2 YFSETQ. The method was immunoSEQ multiplex PCR; TCRdb's version includes in-frame clones alone and lacks a portion of them. The sample includes about 83,000 clones, roughly 80% seen only once; the top ten take approximately 2%. Sequenced material: CD4+ or CD8+ T cells sorted from blood, taken in a trial of the OX40 agonist ivuxolimab. V usage is TRBV5-1 and J usage is TRBJ2-1; TRBD1 might be the D (5 bases). The clonotype was recovered from an adult with an advanced solid tumor such as melanoma, head and neck, liver or kidney cancer. The CDR3 sequence: CASSLVRTRNNEQFF. CDR3 bases: TGCGCCAGCAGCTTGGTCCGGACAAGGAACAATGAGCAGTTCTTC.